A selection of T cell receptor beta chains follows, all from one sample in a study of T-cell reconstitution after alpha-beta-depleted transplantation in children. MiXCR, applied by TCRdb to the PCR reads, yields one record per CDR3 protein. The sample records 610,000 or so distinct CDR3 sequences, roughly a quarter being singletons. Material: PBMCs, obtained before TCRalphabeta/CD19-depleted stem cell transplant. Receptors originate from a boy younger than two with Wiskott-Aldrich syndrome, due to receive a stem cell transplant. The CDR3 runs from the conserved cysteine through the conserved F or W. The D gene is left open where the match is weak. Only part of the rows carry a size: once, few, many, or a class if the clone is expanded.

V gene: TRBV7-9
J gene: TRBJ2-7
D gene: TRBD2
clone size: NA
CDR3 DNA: TGTGCCAGCAGCTTAGGCGGGAGAGGATACGAGCAGTACTTC
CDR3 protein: CASSLGGRGYEQYF

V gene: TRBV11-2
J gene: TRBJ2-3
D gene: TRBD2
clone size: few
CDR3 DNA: TGTGCCAGCAGCTCAAGCGTTGGGAGCGGGGCGGATACGCAGTATTTT
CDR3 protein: CASSSSVGSGADTQYF

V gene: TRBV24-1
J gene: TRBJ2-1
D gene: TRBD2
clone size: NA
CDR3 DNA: TGTGCCACCAGTTCTAGCGGTGCGTCCTACAATGAGCAGTTCTTC
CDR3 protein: CATSSSGASYNEQFF

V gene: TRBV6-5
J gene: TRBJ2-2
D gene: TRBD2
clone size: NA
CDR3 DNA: TGTGCCAGCAGCGGGACTAGCGGGACCGGGGAGCTGTTTTTT
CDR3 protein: CASSGTSGTGELFF

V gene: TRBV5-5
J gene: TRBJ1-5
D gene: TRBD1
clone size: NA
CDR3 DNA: TGTGCCAGCAGCGTGACAGGGGTGGATCAGCCCCAGCATTTT
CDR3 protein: CASSVTGVDQPQHF

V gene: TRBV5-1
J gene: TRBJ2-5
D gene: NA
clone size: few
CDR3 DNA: TGCGCCAGCAGCTTGGAATCGGTTGGGACCCAGTACTTC
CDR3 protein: CASSLESVGTQYF

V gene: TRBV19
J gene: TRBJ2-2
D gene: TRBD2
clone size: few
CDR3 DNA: TGTGGCCGGACTAGCGGGGACGGGGAGCTGTTTTTT
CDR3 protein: CGRTSGDGELFF

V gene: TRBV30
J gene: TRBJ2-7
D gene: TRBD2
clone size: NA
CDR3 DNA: TGTGCCTGGAGGCTAGCGGGACGGTACGAGCAGTACTTC
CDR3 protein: CAWRLAGRYEQYF

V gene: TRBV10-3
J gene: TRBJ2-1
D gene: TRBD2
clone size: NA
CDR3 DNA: TGTGCCATCCGCAGCGGGGGCCTCAATGAGCAGTTCTTC
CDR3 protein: CAIRSGGLNEQFF

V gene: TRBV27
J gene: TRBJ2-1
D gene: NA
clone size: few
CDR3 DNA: TGTGCCAGCAGTCGTTCACTAGTGTACAATGAGCAGTTCTTC
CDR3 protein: CASSRSLVYNEQFF

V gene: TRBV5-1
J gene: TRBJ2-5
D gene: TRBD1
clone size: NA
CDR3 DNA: TGCGCCAGCAGCTTGGTCCCAGGGGGCCAAGAGACCCAGTACTTC
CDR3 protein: CASSLVPGGQETQYF

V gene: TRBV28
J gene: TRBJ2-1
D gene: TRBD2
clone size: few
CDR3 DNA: TGTGCCAGCAGTTATCTAGCGGGAGGGTTAGGGGATGAGCAGTTCTTC
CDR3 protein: CASSYLAGGLGDEQFF

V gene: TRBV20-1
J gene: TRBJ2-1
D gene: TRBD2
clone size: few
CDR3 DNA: TGCAGTGCAACTACGGGACTAGTGAACAATGAGCAGTTCTTC
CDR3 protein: CSATTGLVNNEQFF

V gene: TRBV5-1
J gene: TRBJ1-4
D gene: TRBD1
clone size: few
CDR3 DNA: TGCGCCAGCAGCTTGGGTGGGACAGTCGCCCCAACTAATGAAAAACTGTTTTTT
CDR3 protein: CASSLGGTVAPTNEKLFF

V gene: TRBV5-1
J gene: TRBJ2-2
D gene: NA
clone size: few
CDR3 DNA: TGCGCCAGCAGCCCTTTTGTGGCTAGAGGGAACACCGGGGAGCTGTTTTTT
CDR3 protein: CASSPFVARGNTGELFF

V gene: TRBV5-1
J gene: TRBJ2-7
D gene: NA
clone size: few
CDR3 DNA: TGCGCCAGCGGAAACATCGGAACCTACGAGCAGTACTTC
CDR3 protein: CASGNIGTYEQYF

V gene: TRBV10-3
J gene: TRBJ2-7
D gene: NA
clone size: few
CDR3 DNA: TGTGCCATCAGCCCCAGACTCGACGAGCAGTACTTC
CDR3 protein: CAISPRLDEQYF

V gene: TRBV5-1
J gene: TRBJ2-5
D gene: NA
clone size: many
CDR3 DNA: TGCGCCAGCAGCTTGGGACAGCAAGAGACCCAGTACTTC
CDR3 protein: CASSLGQQETQYF

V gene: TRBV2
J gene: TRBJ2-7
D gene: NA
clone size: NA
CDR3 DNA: TGTGCCAGCAGCCCCGGGGGACTCTACGAGCAGTACTTC
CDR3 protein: CASSPGGLYEQYF

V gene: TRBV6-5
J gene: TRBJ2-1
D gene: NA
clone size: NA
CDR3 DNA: TGTGCCAGCAGTTACTCCTCCCAGAATGAGCAGTTCTTC
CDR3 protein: CASSYSSQNEQFF

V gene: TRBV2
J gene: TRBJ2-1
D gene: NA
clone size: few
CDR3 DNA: TGTGCCAGCAGTGAATGGGGGGAGCAGTTCTTC
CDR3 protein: CASSEWGEQFF

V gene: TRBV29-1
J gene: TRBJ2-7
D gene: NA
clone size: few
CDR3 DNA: TGCAGCGTTGAAGACTGGGACACTCCTTTTGAGCAGTACTTC
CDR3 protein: CSVEDWDTPFEQYF

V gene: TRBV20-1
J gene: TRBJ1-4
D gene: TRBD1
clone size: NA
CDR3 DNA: TGCAGTGCTAGCCCCCAGGACAGGGTTTCCGGTGAAAAACTGTTTTTT
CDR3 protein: CSASPQDRVSGEKLFF

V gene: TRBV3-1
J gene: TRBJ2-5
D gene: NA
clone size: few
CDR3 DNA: TGTGCCAGCAGCCAAGGCCCCACGACAGCACAGACCCAGTACTTC
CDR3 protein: CASSQGPTTAQTQYF

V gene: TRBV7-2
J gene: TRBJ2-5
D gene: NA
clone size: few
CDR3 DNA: TGTGCCAGCAGCCCTGGGCGGAGTAAAGAGACCCAGTACTTC
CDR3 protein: CASSPGRSKETQYF

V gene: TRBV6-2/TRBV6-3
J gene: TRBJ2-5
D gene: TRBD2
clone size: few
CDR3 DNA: TGTGCCAGCAGTGATCTAGCGGGAGTCTCGGAGACCCAGTACTTC
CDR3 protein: CASSDLAGVSETQYF

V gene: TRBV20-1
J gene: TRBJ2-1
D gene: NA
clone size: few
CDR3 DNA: TGCAGTGCTAGCCCACCGCGGTATAACAATGAGCAGTTCTTC
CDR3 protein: CSASPPRYNNEQFF

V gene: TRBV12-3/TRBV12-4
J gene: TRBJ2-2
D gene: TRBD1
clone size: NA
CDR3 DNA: TGTGCCAGCAGTCAGACTACCGGGACAGCGAACACCGGGGAGCTGTTTTTT
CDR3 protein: CASSQTTGTANTGELFF

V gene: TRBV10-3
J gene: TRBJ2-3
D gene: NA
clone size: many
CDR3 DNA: TGTGCCATCAGTGAGCGGCAGGGCCCAGATACGCAGTATTTT
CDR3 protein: CAISERQGPDTQYF

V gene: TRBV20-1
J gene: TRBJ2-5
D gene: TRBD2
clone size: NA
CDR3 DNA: TGCAGTGCTAATAGCGGGAATGTGAAAGAGACCCAGTACTTC
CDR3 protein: CSANSGNVKETQYF

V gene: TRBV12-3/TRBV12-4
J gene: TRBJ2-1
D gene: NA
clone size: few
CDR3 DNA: TGTGCCAGCAGTTTTGGGTTGAATGAGCAGTTCTTC
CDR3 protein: CASSFGLNEQFF

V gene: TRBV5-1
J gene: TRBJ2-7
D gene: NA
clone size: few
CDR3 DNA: TGCGCCAGCAGCTTGTGGCAGGGGAACTACGAGCAGTACTTC
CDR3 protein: CASSLWQGNYEQYF

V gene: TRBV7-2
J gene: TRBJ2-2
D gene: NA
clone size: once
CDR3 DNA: TGTGCCAGCAGCTTAAGGAGGGAGCTGTTTTTT
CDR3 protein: CASSLRRELFF

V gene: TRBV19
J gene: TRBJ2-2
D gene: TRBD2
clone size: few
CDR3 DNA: TGTGCCAGTATTAAGTCTGCGGGAGCAAGGAACACCGGGGAGCTGTTTTTT
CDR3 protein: CASIKSAGARNTGELFF

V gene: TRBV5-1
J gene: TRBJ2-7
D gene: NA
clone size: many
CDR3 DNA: TGCGCCAGCAGCTTGGACAGCGGAACTTCCTACGAGCAGTACTTC
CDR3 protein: CASSLDSGTSYEQYF

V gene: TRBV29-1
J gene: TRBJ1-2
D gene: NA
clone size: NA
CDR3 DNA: TGCAGCGTCGCTGGGTTGGGGAGTGGCTACACCTTC
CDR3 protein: CSVAGLGSGYTF

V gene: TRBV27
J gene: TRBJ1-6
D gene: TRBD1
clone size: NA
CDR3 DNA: TGTGCCAGCAGCACTCGGGCAGGGGGTGTTTATAATTCACCCCTCCACTTT
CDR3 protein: CASSTRAGGVYNSPLHF